The sequence of this TCR delta chain was determined in a study of γδ T cells in repeated Plasmodium falciparum infection. Looking at the study overall: Donors had four controlled P. falciparum NF54 infections over roughly 640 days. The study's findings and limits: Malian donors came from one small rural village, predominantly one ethnic group.

Flow sorting of PBMC yielded separate Vgamma9/Vdelta2+ and Vdelta2-negative gammadelta T cell populations for bulk repertoire analysis. TCRdb reanalysed the multiplex PCR reads with CATT. In the table there are more than 70,000 delta-chain clones, approximately 0.96% of which are singletons. About this clone itself: What it recognizes is unknown. The TCRdb protein comes from a much larger clone and disagrees with this DNA's translation at residue 14, likely due to a read error; the protein given here is derived from the DNA.

Germline loops: CDR1 TSWWSYY, CDR2 QGS. Trimming stripped 0 bases from V and 9 bases from J, with 26 bases between. CDR3 length: 18 amino acids. This receptor was identified in a pool of human donors (malaria-infected and uninfected, not separated). The source material was gamma-delta T cells from blood. The chain joins TRDV1 to TRDJ1; maybe TRDD2 (5 bases). Assignment of the J gene here rests on matching the DNA to germline, because TCRdb gives none. The CDR3 loop reads CALGELSTTLLPSRELIF. The CDR3 DNA reads as TGTGCTCTTGGGGAACTATCCACGACCCTACTACCTTCAAGGGAACTCATCTTT.